Listed here are 19 T cell receptor beta chains from one sample, sequenced in a study of blood T cell repertoires in COVID-19. The data were produced by immunoSEQ multiplex PCR, yet TCRdb's version contains in-frame clones alone and is incomplete. The sample has some 80,000 clones, 88% seen once. The sample consisted of peripheral blood. The receptors stem from a human donor in a cohort sampled during active COVID-19.

CDR3 DNA sequence: TGCGCCAGCAGCTTGTCCCTGGGACTAGCGGGCTCGAACACCGGGGAGCTGTTTTTT. It is translated as CASSLSLGLAGSNTGELFF. The V gene is TRBV5-1, the J gene TRBJ2-2, with 12 bases lining up with TRBD2. CDR3 length: 19 amino acids. Germline V gene sequence: CDR1 SGHRS, CDR2 YFSETQ. V shed 1 base and J 0 bases; nucleotides not matched to a gene: 7.

This sequence joins TRBV25-1 and TRBJ1-5, with D perhaps matching TRBD1 (6 bases). The V gene's germline CDR1 is MGHDK and CDR2 SYGVNS. The CDR3 spans 14 residues. The V gene lost 2 bases and the J gene lost 6 bases, with 11 bases spanning the gap. The CDR3 bases are TGTGCCAGCAGTGAACAGGGGAACTCTCAGCCCCAGCATTTT. Translation gives CASSEQGNSQPQHF.

The V gene is TRBV29-1, the J gene TRBJ1-5; D may be TRBD1 (5 bases). The CDR3 spans 14 residues. The V end was cut by 6 bases, the J end by 1 base, with 13 bases between. The germline V gene encodes CDR1 SQVTM and CDR2 ANQGSEA. CDR3 residues: CSVAIGVSNQPQHF. CDR3 bases: TGCAGCGTCGCCATAGGGGTGAGCAATCAGCCCCAGCATTTT.

The chain uses TRBV7-7 and TRBJ2-5; D may be TRBD2 (6 bases). The CDR3 runs 21 residues. Trimming took off 4 bases at V and 1 base at J, with 31 bases between the two ends. Germline CDR1 reads SSHAT; CDR2 reads FNYEAQ (reference sequence). CDR3 nucleotide sequence: TGTGCCAGCAGCTCACGGCCCCCAGGCTTTCTAGGGCGGGACCCCCAAGAGACCCAGTACTTC. It codes for CASSSRPPGFLGRDPQETQYF.

This clone was found once. This rearrangement joins TRBV7-2 to TRBJ2-3; TRBD2 matches 10 bases. J was trimmed by 4 bases and V by 4 bases; bases with no gene match: 8. This CDR3 region has 16 residues. Germline assignment: CDR1 SGHTA and CDR2 FQGNSA. The CDR3 region has the DNA TGTGCCAGCAGCTCCCTAGCGGGGGTGTTCGCAGATACGCAGTATTTT. Translating it yields CASSSLAGVFADTQYF.

The chain couples TRBV5-5 to TRBJ2-2, with a possible D match to TRBD1 (6 bases). Germline-derived CDR1 and CDR2 are SGHKS and YYEKEE (reference sequence). Trimming took off 4 bases at V and 4 bases at J, with 11 bases between the two ends. The CDR3 loop spans 14 amino acids. The CDR3 spells CASSDRTPTGELFF. The CDR3 nucleotides read TGTGCCAGCAGCGACAGGACCCCCACCGGGGAGCTGTTTTTT.

The chain has TRBV7-3 and TRBJ2-3, with 7 positions matching TRBD1. The CDR3 extends over 17 amino acids. The V and J ends lost 1 base and 1 base, in that order; junction bases with no gene match: 8. The V gene's germline CDR1 is SGHTA and CDR2 FQGTGA. The CDR3 loop reads CASSLNSQGIGTDTQYF. CDR3 coding DNA: TGTGCCAGCAGCTTAAATTCACAGGGGATCGGCACAGATACGCAGTATTTT. Supplemented by reference TRBV7-3 and TRBJ2-3, the full variable domain reads GAGVSQTPSNKVTEKGKYVELRCDPISGHTALYWYRQSLGQGPEFLIYFQGTGAADDSGLPNDRFFAVRPEGSVSTLKIQRTERGDSAVYLCASSLNSQGIGTDTQYFGPGTRLTVL.

The chain carries TRBV3-1 (or the pseudogene TRBV3-2) and TRBJ1-3; 7 bases match TRBD1. There are 15 residues in the CDR3. With 4 bases clipped from V and 4 bases from J, the junction kept 7 bases outside the gene matches. The V gene's germline CDR1 is LGHDT and CDR2 YNNKEL (reference sequence). CDR3 sequence reads: CASSPHTGAGNTIYF. The CDR3 DNA follows: TGTGCCAGCAGCCCACACACAGGGGCGGGAAACACCATATATTTT.

The chain has TRBV15 and TRBJ2-2; TRBD2 agrees at 11 bases. Germline CDR1 and CDR2: LNHNV and YYDKDF (reference sequence). Trimming at V came to 3 bases and at J to 3 bases, leaving 0 bases not matched to a gene. The CDR3 runs to 15 residues. CDR3 DNA sequence: TGTGCCACCAGCAGGGGACTAGCGGACACCGGGGAGCTGTTTTTT. Its protein product is CATSRGLADTGELFF.

This clone was observed a handful of times. The chain has TRBV4-1 and TRBJ2-3; TRBD1 might be the D (5 bases). Germline loops: CDR1 MGHRA, CDR2 YSYEKL. V was shortened by 1 base and J by 8 bases, with 10 bases between the two germline ends. The CDR3 has 13 amino acids. The CDR3 region has the DNA TGCGCCAGCAGCCAAGTGTCAGGGCGTACGCAGTATTTT. Translating it yields CASSQVSGRTQYF.

This chain connects TRBV7-9 to TRBJ1-6; TRBD1 aligns across 10 bases. V was pared by 3 bases and J by 10 bases, with 6 bases of the junction left unmatched. The germline V gene has CDR1 SEHNR and CDR2 FQNEAQ (reference sequence). The CDR3 extends over 15 amino acids. The CDR3 loop reads CASSFSGQGGSPLHF. In nucleotides, the CDR3 is TGTGCCAGCAGCTTCTCCGGACAGGGGGGATCACCCCTCCACTTT.

The chain joins TRBV27 to TRBJ2-7; 8 bases line up with TRBD1. CDR1 and CDR2 from the germline V gene are MNHEY and SMNVEV (reference sequence). The CDR3 has 18 amino acids. V trimming: 0 bases; J trimming: 2 bases; junction bases outside the gene matches: 12. CDR3 protein: CASSLSIMGAGGAYEQYF. In nucleotides, the CDR3 is TGTGCCAGCAGTTTATCGATAATGGGGGCAGGGGGCGCCTACGAGCAGTACTTC.

The V call is TRBV2, the J call TRBJ2-1; no reliable D call. The CDR3 has 14 amino acids. Germline CDR1 and CDR2: SNHLY and FYNNEI. Trimming removed 8 bases at V and 2 bases at J, with 13 bases between. The CDR3 spells CASVTSQAYNEQFF. DNA of the CDR3: TGTGCCAGCGTCACCTCCCAGGCCTACAATGAGCAGTTCTTC.

The gene calls are TRBV6-6 and TRBJ1-1; the D gene is possibly TRBD1 (6 bases). CDR3 length: 15 residues. V was cut by 6 bases and J by 1 base, with 15 bases left in between. Germline loops: CDR1 MNHNY, CDR2 SVGAGI (reference sequence). The CDR3 loop reads CASSEAGTPNTEAFF. CDR3 sequence (DNA): TGTGCCAGCAGCGAGGCCGGGACACCGAACACTGAAGCTTTCTTT.

The chain has TRBV10-3 and TRBJ2-7; TRBD2 is a possible D gene (6 bases). CDR3 length: 14 amino acids. The V end was cut by 3 bases, the J end by 6 bases, with 15 bases between. The germline V gene has CDR1 ENHRY and CDR2 SYGVKD. This chain's CDR3 is CAISDTPTSSEQYF. In nucleotides, the CDR3 is TGTGCCATCAGTGACACCCCGACTAGTTCCGAGCAGTACTTC.

The V and J genes are TRBV7-2 and TRBJ2-3; TRBD1 might be the D (5 bases). The V gene lost 0 bases and the J gene lost 4 bases, with 11 bases spanning the gap. This CDR3 has 15 residues. Germline CDR1 and CDR2: SGHTA and FQGNSA. The CDR3 region is CASSLASQGSDTQYF. In DNA form, the CDR3 reads TGTGCCAGCAGCTTAGCGTCCCAGGGCTCAGATACGCAGTATTTT. The entire variable domain, with the rest obtained from reference TRBV7-2 and TRBJ2-3, is as follows: GAGVSQSPSNKVTEKGKDVELRCDPISGHTALYWYRQSLGQGLEFLIYFQGNSAPDKSGLPSDRFSAERTGGSVSTLTIQRTQQEDSAVYLCASSLASQGSDTQYFGPGTRLTVL.

This clone has only one observation. The chain employs TRBV20-1 and TRBJ2-2, with D possibly matching TRBD2 (6 bases). Trimming pared 3 bases from V and 5 bases from J, leaving 19 bases between. Germline CDR1 is DFQATT and CDR2 is SNEGSKA (reference sequence). CDR3 length: 16 residues. The CDR3 reads CSASLGRGLLTGELFF. The CDR3 nucleotides are TGCAGTGCTAGTTTGGGTAGGGGACTCCTAACCGGGGAGCTGTTTTTT.

This chain links TRBV21-1 with TRBJ2-1; the D call TRBD1 from the table was never checked on the DNA. TRBV21-1 is a pseudogene locus. The CDR3 contains 14 residues. The CDR3 loop reads CASSKGPAYNEQFF. The CDR3 bases are TGTGCCAGCAGCAAAGGCCCAGCCTACAATGAGCAGTTCTTC.

This chain joins TRBV23-1 and TRBJ2-1; D is possibly TRBD1 (7 bases). TRBV23-1 is labeled an ORF, and its function is uncertain. This CDR3 is 20 amino acids long. V lost 3 bases to trimming and J lost 7 bases, with 31 bases between them. In DNA form, the CDR3 reads TGCGCCAGCAGTCACCCTACCAACAGGGGAGGCGGGCAGATGGGGAATGAGCAGTTCTTC. Amino acid sequence: CASSHPTNRGGGQMGNEQFF.